Listed below are T cell receptor beta chains from one sample, sequenced in a study of cytomegalovirus exposure and HLA in healthy donors. Sequenced by immunoSEQ multiplex PCR; TCRdb stores in-frame clones only, minus some. This table has fewer than 250,000 clones, about four fifths appearing once. The sequencing input was PBMCs. The receptors here all came from a woman aged 30 to 39 in good health and CMV-seropositive. The CDR3 runs from the conserved cysteine through the conserved F or W. The D gene is left open where the match is weak. Some rows mark clone size as missing; the rest say once, few, many or name a class of expanded clone.

TRBJ2-1 TRBV6-6 - - TGTGCCAGCAGTTACCGAGGAGACTGGCAGTTCTTC CASSYRGDWQFF
TRBJ2-3 TRBV5-4 - - TGTGCCAGCAGCTTGGCGTCGGGGACAGATACGCAGTATTTT CASSLASGTDTQYF
TRBJ2-3 TRBV18 - - TGTGCCAGCTCACCCGAAATCCACAGGGTGTGGGGCACAGATACGCAGTATTTT CASSPEIHRVWGTDTQYF
TRBJ2-7 TRBV27 - - TGTGCCAGCAACCGACCGGGACAACAGTACTTC CASNRPGQQYF
TRBJ2-2 TRBV7-2 - TRBD2 TGTGCCAGCAGCCTTACTAGCGGGAGGGCTCGGACCGGGGAGCTGTTTTTT CASSLTSGRARTGELFF
TRBJ2-5 TRBV9 - - TGTGCCAGCAGCGTAGACGGGTCCGAAGAGACCCAGTACTTC CASSVDGSEETQYF
TRBJ1-4 TRBV19 - - TGTGCCAGTAGTTGGGTGCTGGAGAGTGAAAAACTGTTTTTT CASSWVLESEKLFF
TRBJ1-2 TRBV6-5 - - TGTGCCAGCAGTCACCTCAGGGGTCGCGGCTACACCTTC CASSHLRGRGYTF
TRBJ2-1 TRBV7-3 - TRBD2 TGTGCCAGCAGCCCTAGCGGGGGGTTTTCCTACAATGAGCAGTTCTTC CASSPSGGFSYNEQFF
TRBJ2-3 TRBV11-3 - TRBD2 TGTGCCAGCAGCGCTGATATAGCGGGAGTGGCAGATACGCAGTATTTT CASSADIAGVADTQYF
TRBJ2-2 TRBV10-3 - - TGTGCCATCGGTCCCGAGGGGGCCGGGGAGCTGTTTTTT CAIGPEGAGELFF
TRBJ1-2 TRBV19 once - TGTGCCAGTAGTAAACCAGGGCTCGACAACTATGGCTACACCTTC CASSKPGLDNYGYTF
TRBJ2-3 TRBV9 - TRBD1 TGTGCCAGCAGCACGGGACAGACTTACACAGATACGCAGTATTTT CASSTGQTYTDTQYF
TRBJ1-1 TRBV4-1 - - TGCGCCAGCAGCCGCGTAGGAATTTACCACAGGGAGTTGAACACTGAAGCTTTCTTT CASSRVGIYHRELNTEAFF
TRBJ2-3 TRBV4-2 - - TGTGCCAGCAGCCACCTCGTCTGGCCAGATACGCAGTATTTT CASSHLVWPDTQYF
TRBJ2-7 TRBV7-9 once - TGTGCCAGCAGCTACCCGCGGGGACAGTCCTCCTACGAGCAGTACTTC CASSYPRGQSSYEQYF
TRBJ1-5 TRBV7-2 - - TGTGCCAGCAGCTTTGCGAATCAGCCCCAGCATTTT CASSFANQPQHF